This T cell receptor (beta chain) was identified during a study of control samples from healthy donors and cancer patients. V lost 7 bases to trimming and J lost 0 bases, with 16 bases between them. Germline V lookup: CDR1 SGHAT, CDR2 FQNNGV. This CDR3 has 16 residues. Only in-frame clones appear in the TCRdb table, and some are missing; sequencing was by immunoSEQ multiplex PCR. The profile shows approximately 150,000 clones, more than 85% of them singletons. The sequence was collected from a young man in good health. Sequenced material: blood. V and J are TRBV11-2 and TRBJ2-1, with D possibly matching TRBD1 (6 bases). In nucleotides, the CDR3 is TGTGCCAGCACCCTTGGTTGGACAGCCTCCTACAATGAGCAGTTCTTC. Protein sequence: CASTLGWTASYNEQFF.